This T cell receptor (beta chain) is drawn from a study of T cell responses to AZD1222 COVID-19 vaccine. Overall study findings and caveats: The donor group comprised mostly white British people and more females; the analysis possibly underestimated clonal diversity. Spike-wide coverage was observed for vaccine-associated CD4 TCRs, with dominant responses at 160-218 and 743-854. None of the repertoires were sampled until the peak T cell response had passed. Spike-specific TCR repertoires showed rising breadth and depth after two AZD1222 doses.

Comment on this clone: The antigen remains undetermined.

Germline V lookup: CDR1 KGHSH, CDR2 LQKENI. The V end lost 1 base, the J end lost 7 bases, and 16 bases lay between the germline ends. The CDR3 sequence is 15 residues long. Clones were sequenced by immunoSEQ multiplex PCR, and TCRdb holds only the in-frame ones, with some missing. Of about 140,000 clones detected, 93% appear once; the ten largest clones hold less than 1%. The sequence was collected from an adult in good health. The sample here was peripheral blood, taken on day 0 of MenACWY control vaccination. The chain recombines TRBV18 with TRBJ1-1; D is possibly TRBD1 (6 bases). The chain's CDR3 is CASSPQTTGSGEAFF. CDR3 nucleotide sequence: TGTGCCAGCTCACCACAAACTACAGGGTCGGGTGAAGCTTTCTTT.